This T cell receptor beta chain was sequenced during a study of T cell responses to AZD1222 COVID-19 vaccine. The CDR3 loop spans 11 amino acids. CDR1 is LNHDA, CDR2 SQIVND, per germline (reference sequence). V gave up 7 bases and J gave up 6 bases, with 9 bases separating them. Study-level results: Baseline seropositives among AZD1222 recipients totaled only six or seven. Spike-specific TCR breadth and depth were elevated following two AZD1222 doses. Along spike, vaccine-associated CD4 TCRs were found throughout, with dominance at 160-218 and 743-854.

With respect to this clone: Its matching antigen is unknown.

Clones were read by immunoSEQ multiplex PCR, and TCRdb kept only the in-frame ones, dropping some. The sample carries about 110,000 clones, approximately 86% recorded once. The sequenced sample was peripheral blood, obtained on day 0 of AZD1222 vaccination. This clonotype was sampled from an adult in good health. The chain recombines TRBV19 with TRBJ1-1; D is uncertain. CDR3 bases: TGTGCCAGTAAGTTTGGGCCTGAAGCTTTCTTT. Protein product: CASKFGPEAFF.